The clone carrying this T cell receptor beta chain was counted a few times. Its antigen is undetermined. This specimen comes from a study of T cell responses to AZD1222 COVID-19 vaccine. Study results and limitations: At 160-218 and 743-854, vaccine-associated CD4 TCRs were dominant, and they spanned spike.

Sequencing used immunoSEQ multiplex PCR; TCRdb keeps in-frame clones, though not all of them. The table shows approximately 70,000 clones, with around 84% occurring only once. CDR1 and CDR2 (germline): MNHEY, SMNVEV (reference sequence). V was cut by 6 bases and J by 0 bases, with 12 bases left in between. The length of the CDR3 is 16 residues. The sequencing here drew on peripheral blood, taken on day 0 of AZD1222 vaccination. The V gene is TRBV27, the J gene TRBJ2-6; D gene ambiguous. This TCR was recovered from an adult in good health. The CDR3 reads CASSPTEFSGANVLTF. CDR3 nucleotide sequence: TGTGCCAGCAGCCCAACCGAGTTCTCTGGGGCCAACGTCCTGACTTTC.